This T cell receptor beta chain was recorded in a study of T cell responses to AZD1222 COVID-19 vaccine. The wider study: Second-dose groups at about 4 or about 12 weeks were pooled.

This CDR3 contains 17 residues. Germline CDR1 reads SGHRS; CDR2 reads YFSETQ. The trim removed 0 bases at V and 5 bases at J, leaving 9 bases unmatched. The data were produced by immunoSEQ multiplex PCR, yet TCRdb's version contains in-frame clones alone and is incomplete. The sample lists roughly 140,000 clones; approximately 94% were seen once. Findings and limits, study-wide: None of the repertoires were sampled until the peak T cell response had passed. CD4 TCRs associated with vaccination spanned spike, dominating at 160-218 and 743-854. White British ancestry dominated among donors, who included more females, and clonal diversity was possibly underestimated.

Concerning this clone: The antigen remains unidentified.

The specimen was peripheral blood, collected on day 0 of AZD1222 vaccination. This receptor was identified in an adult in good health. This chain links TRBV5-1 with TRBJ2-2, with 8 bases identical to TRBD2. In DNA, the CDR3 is TGCGCCAGCAGCTTGGCCTTAGCGGGAAAGGGAACCGGGGAGCTGTTTTTT. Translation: CASSLALAGKGTGELFF.